The rows below give T cell receptor beta chains drawn from one sample of a study of cytomegalovirus exposure and HLA in healthy donors. Here immunoSEQ multiplex PCR was the method, and the copy in TCRdb shows in-frame clones only, minus some. The sample has 150,000 to 200,000 clones; approximately 83% are singletons. Input material: PBMCs. Receptors originate from a woman in her late teens or twenties in good health and CMV-seropositive. Each CDR3 is given with its conserved first and last residue. Fields, in order: J gene, CDR3 length, clone size, D gene, V gene, CDR3 DNA, CDR3 protein. D genes are given only for firm matches. Part of the rows lack a size; the others show once, few, many or a class for expanded clones.

J gene: TRBJ1-2; CDR3 length: 14; clone size: NA; D gene: TRBD1; V gene: TRBV28; CDR3 DNA: TGTGCCAGCAGGGGGAACAGGGGGAAAAGGGGCTACACCTTC; CDR3 protein: CASRGNRGKRGYTF
J gene: TRBJ1-5; CDR3 length: 14; clone size: NA; D gene: NA; V gene: TRBV18; CDR3 DNA: TGTGCCAGCTCACCAATGGGGGAGGATCAGCCCCAGCATTTT; CDR3 protein: CASSPMGEDQPQHF
J gene: TRBJ1-1; CDR3 length: 14; clone size: NA; D gene: NA; V gene: TRBV6-6; CDR3 DNA: TGTGCCAGCAGTTATTTCGGGGGGGACACTGAAGCTTTCTTT; CDR3 protein: CASSYFGGDTEAFF
J gene: TRBJ2-1; CDR3 length: 15; clone size: once; D gene: NA; V gene: TRBV5-1; CDR3 DNA: TGCGCCAGCAGCTTGAGCCCTCCCGGGTACAATGAGCAGTTCTTC; CDR3 protein: CASSLSPPGYNEQFF
J gene: TRBJ1-2; CDR3 length: 13; clone size: NA; D gene: NA; V gene: TRBV6-1; CDR3 DNA: TGTGCCAGCAGTGCCCCGGGGCCAGGGGCTCTCGCCTTC; CDR3 protein: CASSAPGPGALAF
J gene: TRBJ1-2; CDR3 length: 13; clone size: NA; D gene: NA; V gene: TRBV10-2; CDR3 DNA: TGCGCCAGCAGTGAGTCGAGGCGTAGTGGCTACACCTTC; CDR3 protein: CASSESRRSGYTF
J gene: TRBJ2-7; CDR3 length: 17; clone size: NA; D gene: NA; V gene: TRBV7-2; CDR3 DNA: TGTGCCAGCAGCTCCACCGCAACTAGACATTACGCGTACGAGCAGTACTTC; CDR3 protein: CASSSTATRHYAYEQYF
J gene: TRBJ2-2; CDR3 length: 15; clone size: NA; D gene: TRBD1; V gene: TRBV5-6; CDR3 DNA: TGTGCCAGCAGCTTGTTCGACAGGGCGGCCGGGGAGCTGTTTTTT; CDR3 protein: CASSLFDRAAGELFF
J gene: TRBJ1-2; CDR3 length: 14; clone size: NA; D gene: TRBD1; V gene: TRBV6-1; CDR3 DNA: TGTGCCAGCAGTGATGGGACAGGGGGCGCTGGCTACACCTTC; CDR3 protein: CASSDGTGGAGYTF
J gene: TRBJ2-7; CDR3 length: 10; clone size: NA; D gene: NA; V gene: TRBV5-1; CDR3 DNA: TGCGCCAGCAATTCGGACGAGCAGTACTTC; CDR3 protein: CASNSDEQYF
J gene: TRBJ2-4; CDR3 length: 15; clone size: few; D gene: NA; V gene: TRBV4-1; CDR3 DNA: TGCGCCAGCAGCCACTGGGGGGGCGCCAAAAACATTCAGTACTTC; CDR3 protein: CASSHWGGAKNIQYF
J gene: TRBJ2-1; CDR3 length: 14; clone size: NA; D gene: NA; V gene: TRBV27; CDR3 DNA: TGTGCCAGCAGTGTGGCAGGACAGTACAATGAGCAGTTCTTC; CDR3 protein: CASSVAGQYNEQFF
J gene: TRBJ1-4; CDR3 length: 15; clone size: NA; D gene: NA; V gene: TRBV7-8; CDR3 DNA: TGTGCCAGCAGCCGAGACCCAGGGTACGGTGAAAAACTGTTTTTT; CDR3 protein: CASSRDPGYGEKLFF
J gene: TRBJ1-2; CDR3 length: 13; clone size: NA; D gene: TRBD1; V gene: TRBV5-4; CDR3 DNA: TGTGCCAGCAGCCGCGGACAGGGCTATGGCTACACCTTC; CDR3 protein: CASSRGQGYGYTF